In its sample, the clone carrying this T cell receptor (beta chain) was seen once. These data are taken from a study of blood T cell repertoires in COVID-19. Study-wide context: PBMCs, B-cell-depleted T cells, or T cells were the source of the cDNA or gDNA that made up the material.

Profiled with immunoSEQ multiplex PCR; TCRdb holds only in-frame clones, not every one. The data show about 38,000 clones, with 90% seen just once and less than 30% held by the top ten. This clonotype was obtained from a man in his 60s with active or convalescent COVID-19. The sequencing sample was made of peripheral blood.

The CDR3 sequence is CASSTRGTAGELFF. The CDR3 nucleotides read TGTGCCAGTAGTACCCGGGGGACCGCCGGGGAGCTGTTTTTT. The chain recombines TRBV19 with TRBJ2-2, with a tentative D call TRBD2 (6 bases). Germline lookup yields CDR1 LNHDA and CDR2 SQIVND (reference sequence). The CDR3 consists of 14 residues. V lost 4 bases and J 6 bases, leaving 12 bases between the germline ends.